Listed below are T cell receptor beta chains from one sample, sequenced in a study of identical twins. TCRdb re-called the 5' RACE reads with MiXCR, one entry per CDR3 protein. The sample lists under 450,000 distinct CDR3 sequences, about 18% seen once, with roughly 12% in the top ten. The sequenced sample consisted of naive T cells sorted from blood. The receptors were gathered from a man aged 50 to 59 in good health. The CDR3 runs from the conserved cysteine through the conserved F or W. D genes are given only for firm matches. A clone size is listed for some rows: how often the clone was seen (once, few, many), or a class if it is expanded.

J gene | CDR3 length | D gene | V gene | clone size | CDR3 DNA | CDR3 protein
TRBJ1-2 | 13 | - | TRBV4-3 | - | TGCGCCAGCAGCCAAGGGAGCGGCTATGGCTACACCTTC | CASSQGSGYGYTF
TRBJ1-4 | 15 | TRBD1 | TRBV10-3 | few | TGTGCCATCAGTCTTGGACAGGGGAGTAATGAAAAACTGTTTTTT | CAISLGQGSNEKLFF
TRBJ2-7 | 15 | - | TRBV7-9 | many | TGTGCCAGCAGCCCGACAGGCCAACACTCCTACGAGCAGTACTTC | CASSPTGQHSYEQYF
TRBJ2-7 | 18 | - | TRBV4-2 | few | TGTGCCAGCAGCCGTCAGACGGGCTCGGCAGGGTTTTCCTACGAGCAGTACTTC | CASSRQTGSAGFSYEQYF
TRBJ2-1 | 17 | TRBD2 | TRBV10-3 | - | TGTGCCATCAGTGATTGGGGGGAGGGACTCTCCTACAATGAGCAGTTCTTC | CAISDWGEGLSYNEQFF
TRBJ2-7 | 13 | - | TRBV29-1 | many | TGCAGCGTAAGAGGCCTGAGCTCCTACGAGCAGTACTTC | CSVRGLSSYEQYF
TRBJ1-5 | 13 | - | TRBV24-1 | few | TGTGCCACCAGTGATTTTAGCGATCAGCCCCAGCATTTT | CATSDFSDQPQHF
TRBJ2-1 | 19 | TRBD2 | TRBV5-4 | - | TGTGCCAGCAGCTTGGCCTTTAGCGGGGGGGCCTTAGAATACAATGAGCAGTTCTTC | CASSLAFSGGALEYNEQFF
TRBJ2-1 | 13 | - | TRBV27 | - | TGTGCCACGCGCAGGAGCGTAGACAATGAGCAGTTCTTC | CATRRSVDNEQFF
TRBJ1-6 | 14 | - | TRBV4-2 | - | TGTGCCAGCAGCCAAGAGGAAAGAAATTCACCCCTCCACTTT | CASSQEERNSPLHF
TRBJ2-3 | 16 | - | TRBV5-1 | many | TGCGCCAGCAGCGCCAGGACGGACCCTAGCACAGATACGCAGTATTTT | CASSARTDPSTDTQYF
TRBJ1-6 | 15 | TRBD1 | TRBV4-1 | few | TGCGCCAGCAGCCAAGATGACAGGGGTAATTCACCCCTCCACTTT | CASSQDDRGNSPLHF
TRBJ1-4 | 16 | - | TRBV5-1 | many | TGCGCCAGCAGCCGAGACAGACTTTCAACTAATGAAAAACTGTTTTTT | CASSRDRLSTNEKLFF
TRBJ1-5 | 15 | - | TRBV20-1 | once | TGCAGTGCTAGCTCAGGCGGGTCGAATAATCAGCCCCAGCATTTT | CSASSGGSNNQPQHF
TRBJ2-7 | 12 | - | TRBV7-9 | - | TGTGCCAGCAGCTTACCAGGGGTTGGACGATACTTC | CASSLPGVGRYF
TRBJ2-5 | 16 | - | TRBV7-9 | few | TGTGCCAGCAGCTTTAGGGACCTCCGGTACCAAGAGACCCAGTACTTC | CASSFRDLRYQETQYF
TRBJ2-1 | 15 | TRBD1 | TRBV12-3/TRBV12-4 | many | TGTGCCAGCAGTTTAGAGGGGGCCGGACTTCGGCGGCTGTTCTTC | CASSLEGAGLRRLFF
TRBJ2-3 | 13 | - | TRBV18 | - | TGTGCCAGCTCACCCCTTATGTCAGATACGCAGTATTTT | CASSPLMSDTQYF
TRBJ2-7 | 16 | - | TRBV6-2/TRBV6-3 | - | TGTGCCAGCAGTTACTCGTTCTCACAGGGATCCTACGAGCAGTACTTC | CASSYSFSQGSYEQYF
TRBJ2-5 | 14 | - | TRBV7-9 | - | TGTGCCAGCAGCTTAGTGGGATTGCAAGAGACCCAGTACTTC | CASSLVGLQETQYF
TRBJ2-1 | 14 | TRBD2 | TRBV5-1 | few | TGCGCCAGCAGCTTTGCTAGCGGGAGTAATGAGCAGTTCTTC | CASSFASGSNEQFF
TRBJ1-1 | 14 | TRBD1 | TRBV7-2 | many | TGTGCCAGCAGACAGGGGGCTTTTGGAGCTGAAGCTTTCTTT | CASRQGAFGAEAFF
TRBJ2-7 | 14 | - | TRBV20-1 | few | TGCAGTGCTAGAAAAGCTCGAACCCCCTACGAGCAGTACTTC | CSARKARTPYEQYF
TRBJ1-5 | 11 | - | TRBV6-1 | many | TGTGCCAGCAGTGACGATCAGCCCCAGCATTTT | CASSDDQPQHF
TRBJ2-2 | 16 | TRBD1 | TRBV11-3 | - | TGTGCCAGCAGCCACCGACAGGGAACGAGCACCGGGGAGCTGTTTTTT | CASSHRQGTSTGELFF
TRBJ2-3 | 13 | - | TRBV20-1 | few | TGCAGTGCTAGCCGGGACTTCACAGATACGCAGTATTTT | CSASRDFTDTQYF
TRBJ1-2 | 13 | TRBD1 | TRBV28 | - | TGTGCCAGCAGTCAATGGACAGGGAGTGGCTACACCTTC | CASSQWTGSGYTF
TRBJ2-4 | 14 | - | TRBV6-1 | many | TGTGCCAGCAGCCTAGTCGGGGGTGAGAACATTCAGTACTTC | CASSLVGGENIQYF
TRBJ2-1 | 16 | - | TRBV12-3/TRBV12-4 | - | TGTGCCAGCAGTCCAGGAGGGGGGGCATCCTACAATGAGCAGTTCTTC | CASSPGGGASYNEQFF
TRBJ1-5 | 14 | - | TRBV10-2 | - | TGCGCCACCTCATCGGACGGCTTCAATCAGCCCCAGCATTTT | CATSSDGFNQPQHF
TRBJ2-1 | 11 | - | TRBV29-1 | - | TGCAGCGTTGAACGGGGATATGAGCAGTTCTTC | CSVERGYEQFF
TRBJ2-1 | 13 | - | TRBV7-9 | - | TGTGCCAGCAGGGGCAGGGTCTACAATGAGCAGTTCTTC | CASRGRVYNEQFF
TRBJ2-3 | 13 | TRBD2 | TRBV6-1 | many | TGTGCCAGCAGTAGGACTAGCCTAGATACGCAGTATTTT | CASSRTSLDTQYF
TRBJ1-2 | 13 | - | TRBV10-1 | few | TGCGCCAGCAGTGAGACCAGTTTCTATGGCTACACCTTC | CASSETSFYGYTF
TRBJ1-2 | 16 | - | TRBV12-3/TRBV12-4 | - | TGTGCCAGCAGTTCGACTTCAGGAGGAGCTAACTATGGCTACACCTTC | CASSSTSGGANYGYTF
TRBJ2-7 | 12 | TRBD1 | TRBV29-1 | - | TGCAGGGGGGACAGCTCTACCTACGAGCAGTACTTC | CRGDSSTYEQYF
TRBJ2-2 | 15 | - | TRBV7-2 | many | TGTGCCAGCAGCCGAGCACAGGGTGGGACCGGGGAGCTGTTTTTT | CASSRAQGGTGELFF
TRBJ2-5 | 15 | TRBD1 | TRBV6-1 | few | TGTGCCAGCCGAATACCACAGGGGGCACAAGAGACCCAGTACTTC | CASRIPQGAQETQYF
TRBJ2-1 | 14 | TRBD2 | TRBV5-6 | many | TGTGCCAGCAGCTCCTATGTGGGTCTAGCGGGGACCGTCTTC | CASSSYVGLAGTVF
TRBJ1-6 | 13 | - | TRBV7-2 | many | TGTGCCAGCAGCTTAGGCGCACTTTCACCCCTCCACTTT | CASSLGALSPLHF